This is a list of T cell receptor beta chains from one sample in a study of molecular identifiers for immune sequencing clone quantification. TCRdb re-called the PCR reads through MiXCR, storing one row per CDR3 protein. In the table there are about 300,000 distinct CDR3 sequences, over 20% of which are singletons. Sequenced: naive CD8+ T cells from blood, with Jurkat cell RNA spiked in. Source of these receptors: a human donor in good health. Some libraries in this study had Jurkat cell RNA spiked in. Each CDR3 is given without its conserved first and last residue. The size field is filled for only some rows; it gives once, few, many or a size class.

v_gene,abundance,j_gene,CDR3aa
TRBV19,few,TRBJ1-5,ASSPDGYSNQPQH
TRBV7-2,many,TRBJ2-7,ASSISGRGSYEQY
TRBV7-8,many,TRBJ1-5,ASSSPGGGPGQPQH
TRBV9,many,TRBJ2-6,ASSPGQSGANVLT
TRBV5-1,many,TRBJ1-1,ASSLSGGGWTEAF
TRBV27,NA,TRBJ2-1,ASRLQEGSYNEQF
TRBV6-5,many,TRBJ2-2,ASNSGTTNTGELF
TRBV6-1,few,TRBJ2-7,ASSEIPDTTKEGEQY
TRBV19,many,TRBJ2-7,ASSIGLAVSYEQY
TRBV10-2,few,TRBJ2-7,ASSDGGTLSL
TRBV29-1,many,TRBJ2-3,SAASSSTADTQY
TRBV9,many,TRBJ2-1,ASSAGLGYEQF
TRBV20-1,many,TRBJ2-2,SASGQNTGELF
TRBV29-1,many,TRBJ1-2,SVASWEAVIYGYT
TRBV28,many,TRBJ2-1,ASRPIRGTDNEQF
TRBV20-1,many,TRBJ2-2,SARDRHSNTGELF
TRBV11-2,NA,TRBJ2-7,ASSRGIPYEQY
TRBV10-2,NA,TRBJ1-5,ASRNGGLGQPQH
TRBV6-2/TRBV6-3,many,TRBJ1-1,ASSSGHNLNTEAF
TRBV4-3,few,TRBJ2-1,ASSQVKGLVIREQF